This T cell receptor (beta chain) originates from a study of blood T cell repertoires in COVID-19 (dated by TCRdb to 2020 to 2021). Regarding the study in general: The collaborator samples originated in the United States, Italy and Spain and spanned the acute and convalescent phases of COVID-19. The material from the prospective study consisted of cDNA or gDNA derived from T cells, B-cell-depleted T cells, or PBMCs. Deeply sampled blood TCRbeta repertoires from subjects exposed to, actively infected with, or recovered from COVID-19 were included in the dataset. A freely available public database, intended as a resource for researchers studying the immune response to SARS-CoV-2, is where the repertoires were released. Samples came from the ongoing ImmuneRACE study (first 160 participants) plus 1,254 subjects from 6 global collaborators. Nearly every sample came with metadata listing a de-identified subject ID, COVID-19 status, age in years and sex. Where available, HLA class I and class II types were taken from metadata supplied by the sample provider and were not determined by assay-based typing. What the work shows at the level of the full study, not this receptor alone: The amount of clinical and demographic metadata varied by source and participant and was provided uncurated.

For this clone: Its antigen is not yet known. The sample holds no much larger clone one base away, and base qualities are not on file.

Each collaborating institution followed its own protocols to collect whole blood in K2EDTA tubes. For TCRbeta analysis, collaborators shipped samples in one of three forms: frozen whole blood, isolated PBMCs, or DNA extracted from either of those sample types. The V end loses 0 bases and the J end loses 0 bases, and a stretch of 10 bases separates them. CDR1 and CDR2, per the germline V gene, are SGHRS and YFSETQ. The CDR3 has 15 amino acids, counting the end cysteine and phenylalanine. The kept DNA is CDR3 alone, 45 bases in frame from the first base. TCRbeta CDR3 regions were amplified from genomic DNA using the immunoSEQ Assay, a bias-controlled multiplex PCR. In the source study's methods: The number of nucleated cells in each sample was estimated from the amplification of reference gene primers within the assay. To quantify the absolute abundance of each unique TCRbeta CDR3 rearrangement, sequence reads were collapsed and filtered. For each sample, productive Simpson clonality was calculated as the square root of Simpson's diversity index over productive rearrangements. TCRdb provides this immuneACCESS table in a form limited to in-frame rearrangements. Some clones are lacking; in checked studies, under half of them reflect an unresolved V gene, and why the rest are absent is not known. Clone size and V and J calls were adopted from that table, with D and trimming inferred from the DNA. Recorded for this sample are 150,000 or so clones; roughly 84% of them occurred a single time. About 14% of the sample is in the top ten clones.

The chain uses TRBV5-1 and TRBJ2-7; the D gene is perhaps TRBD1, from 6 matching bases. What was sequenced was peripheral blood. The TCR sequence derives from a man younger than 35 with active or convalescent COVID-19. CDR3 loop: CASSLGTDFSYEQYF. The nucleotide sequence reads TGCGCCAGCAGCTTGGGGACAGACTTCTCCTACGAGCAGTACTTC. This CDR3, with the reference TRBV5-1 and TRBJ2-7 proteins standing in past its ends, gives the full variable domain KAGVTQTPRYLIKTRGQQVTLSCSPISGHRSVSWYQQTPGQGLQFLFEYFSETQRNKGNFPGRFSGRQFSNSRSEMNVSTLELGDSALYLCASSLGTDFSYEQYFGPGTRLTVT.